The clone carrying this TCR beta chain is labeled medium-sized. The germline CDR1 and CDR2 sequences are SQVTM and ANQGSEA. The CDR3 length is 12 residues. V dropped 4 bases and J dropped 3 bases, with 9 bases sitting between them. Per sequencing run, 15-18 subjects together gave over 190 million TCR-beta sequences. TCRdb reprocessed the 5' RACE reads with MiXCR, giving one entry per CDR3 protein. The data contain more than 50,000 distinct CDR3 sequences, less than 25% of them singletons. Time point given: technical triplicate 2. This specimen belongs to a study of neurological immune-mediated disorders.

Sequencing used PBMCs. The V and J genes are TRBV29-1 and TRBJ2-5; no definite D call. The receptor comes from a man in his sixties with HTLV-1-associated myelopathy (HAM/TSP). The CDR3 loop reads CSVALDKETQYF. The CDR3 DNA follows: TGCAGCGTTGCCTTAGACAAAGAGACCCAGTACTTC.